These 20 T cell receptor beta chains were all obtained from the same sample, sequenced in a study of CD8 T cells in ankylosing spondylitis (dated by TCRdb to about 2017). Libraries came from 5' RACE. TCRdb records Illumina HiSeq 2500 as the sequencer. TCRdb applied fastp at Q25 and MiXCR to the public reads, then kept only in-frame beta chains. Merged by CDR3 protein, the rows form single entries marked with the most common genes and DNA. For this sample there are around 300,000 distinct CDR3 sequences; roughly 10% appear just once. About 10% of the sample lies in the top ten. The sequenced sample was blood, either unsorted or a sorted T cell fraction (not recorded which). These receptors were collected from a female donor with ankylosing spondylitis or in good health (not recorded which).

This chain uses TRBV12-3 or TRBV12-4 with TRBJ2-2, with no clear D. V was shortened by 3 bases and J by 0 bases, with 14 bases between the two germline ends. CDR3 size: 17 residues. The CDR3 sequence is CASSFETSDSNTGELFF. The CDR3 nucleotides are TGTGCCAGCAGTTTTGAGACCAGCGATTCGAACACCGGGGAGCTGTTTTTT.

This CDR3 reads CASSNYAGEQYF. The CDR3 nucleotides are TGTGCCAGCAGCAATTACGCTGGGGAGCAGTACTTC. The chain joins TRBV11-3 to TRBJ2-7; D ambiguous. The CDR3 is made up of 12 amino acids. CDR1 and CDR2 from the germline V gene are SGHNT and YENEEA. V gave up 5 bases and J gave up 7 bases, with 12 bases separating them.

This clonotype was seen at least ten times. This chain joins TRBV28 and TRBJ1-3, with D unclear. Trimming took 2 bases from V and 0 from J, leaving 11 bases between them. The CDR3 is 16 amino acids. The V gene's germline CDR1 is MDHEN and CDR2 SYDVKM. The CDR3 sequence is CASSLNGQFSGNTIYF. As DNA, the CDR3 is TGTGCCAGCAGTTTAAACGGTCAGTTCTCTGGAAACACCATATATTTT.

This clonotype was recorded many times. V is TRBV6-5 and J is TRBJ2-5; no clear D. Trimming took off 2 bases at V and 1 base at J, with 5 bases between the two ends. Per the germline V gene, CDR1 is MNHEY and CDR2 is SVGAGI. This CDR3 contains 13 residues. Written as DNA, the CDR3 is TGTGCCAGCAGTTACGGTCTCCAAGAGACCCAGTACTTC. It specifies CASSYGLQETQYF.

This clonotype showed up many times. The chain combines TRBV7-2 with TRBJ2-3; 12 bases map to TRBD2. Germline CDR1 and CDR2: SGHTA and FQGNSA. The CDR3 loop spans 17 amino acids. The trim removed 0 bases at V and 4 bases at J, leaving 5 bases unmatched. DNA of the CDR3: TGTGCCAGCAGCTTAGCACTAGCGGGAGGCGGGGCAGATACGCAGTATTTT. Amino acid sequence: CASSLALAGGGADTQYF.

This clonotype was counted a few times. This sequence joins TRBV5-1 and TRBJ2-7, with TRBD2 matching over 7 bases. V dropped 1 base and J dropped 6; count of bases not matched to a gene: 7. The germline V gene has CDR1 SGHRS and CDR2 YFSETQ. There are 14 residues in the CDR3. The CDR3 protein is CASSLLAGEGEQYF. The CDR3 DNA is TGCGCCAGCAGCTTGCTCGCGGGAGAGGGCGAGCAGTACTTC.

The sample holds many counts of this clonotype. The chain joins TRBV7-9 to TRBJ1-2; D uncertain. The CDR3 extends over 13 amino acids. The germline V gene encodes CDR1 SEHNR and CDR2 FQNEAQ (reference sequence). Trimming pared 3 bases from V and 7 bases from J, leaving 12 bases between. The CDR3 DNA reads as TGTGCCAGCAGCTTTGACCTGTCTAGTGGCTACACCTTC. Its protein product is CASSFDLSSGYTF.

V is TRBV7-8 and J is TRBJ1-5; 7 bases align to TRBD1. The CDR3 is 17 residues long. After removal of 4 bases from V and 4 bases from J, the junction contained 13 bases not matched to a gene. Germline V lookup: CDR1 SGHVS, CDR2 FQNEAQ. CDR3 loop: CASSSRIVDRPNQPQHF. The CDR3 DNA reads as TGTGCCAGCAGCTCCCGAATTGTGGACAGGCCTAATCAGCCCCAGCATTTT.

The chain's CDR3 is CASSSTGVRATNEKLFF. As DNA, the CDR3 is TGTGCCAGCAGTTCAACAGGGGTACGAGCAACTAATGAAAAACTGTTTTTT. The chain links TRBV6-5 to TRBJ1-4; the match to TRBD1 covers 7 bases. J gave up 0 bases and V 4 bases, and 8 bases lay outside the gene matches. The CDR3 length is 17 residues. Germline V gene lookup returns CDR1 MNHEY and CDR2 SVGAGI.

This clonotype was detected ten times or more. The chain is built from TRBV20-1 and TRBJ1-4; D is unresolved. The V gene lost 5 bases and the J gene lost 5 bases, with 18 bases spanning the gap. Germline CDR1 and CDR2: DFQATT and SNEGSKA (reference sequence). The CDR3 is 15 amino acids. The CDR3 coding sequence is TGCAGTGCTCCCTCCCCCTCAGGCTCCAATGAAAAACTGTTTTTT. Protein product: CSAPSPSGSNEKLFF.

The rearrangement links TRBV7-2 to TRBJ2-5, with unresolved D. Deletions cut 2 bases from V and 3 bases from J, with 7 bases between. The CDR3 runs 13 residues. Germline lookup yields CDR1 SGHTA and CDR2 FQGNSA. The CDR3 reads CASSLSTKETQYF. CDR3 coding DNA: TGTGCCAGCAGCTTATCCACCAAAGAGACCCAGTACTTC.

This clonotype was counted at least ten times. The junction departs from germline at one end; a sequencing error may be responsible. The chain has TRBV12-3 or TRBV12-4 and TRBJ1-1, with 7 positions matching TRBD1. There are 14 residues in the CDR3. In DNA form, the CDR3 reads TGCGCCAGCAGCTTGGGACAGCGGAACACTGAAGCTTTCTTT. This sequence encodes CASSLGQRNTEAFF.

This chain connects TRBV20-1 to TRBJ2-1, with 13 bases that match TRBD2. CDR1 DFQATT and CDR2 SNEGSKA come from the germline V gene (reference sequence). Unmatched junction bases numbered 9, after V lost 4 bases and J lost 0 bases. The CDR3 sequence is 18 residues long. The CDR3 spells CSATKGLAGSSSYNEQFF. The CDR3 region has the DNA TGCAGTGCTACAAAGGGACTAGCGGGGAGTAGCTCCTACAATGAGCAGTTCTTC.

V and J are TRBV25-1 and TRBJ2-7; D remains ambiguous. The length of the CDR3 is 12 residues. Germline CDR1 MGHDK, CDR2 SYGVNS. Trimming removed 7 bases at V and 5 bases at J, with 12 bases between. CDR3: CASNLGGNEQYF. The CDR3 nucleotides read TGTGCCAGCAATTTAGGTGGGAACGAGCAGTACTTC.

Many counts were recorded for this clonotype. This CDR3 reads CSASGTGITGELFF. The CDR3 coding sequence is TGCAGTGCTTCCGGGACAGGAATCACCGGGGAGCTGTTTTTT. The chain couples TRBV20-1 to TRBJ2-2; 8 bases map to TRBD1. V was clipped by 5 bases and J by 4 bases; unmatched bases: 6. This CDR3 has 14 residues. CDR1 and CDR2 from the germline V gene are DFQATT and SNEGSKA (reference sequence).

The chain is built from TRBV3-1 and TRBJ2-3, with D tentatively TRBD2 (5 bases). The germline V gene has CDR1 LGHDT and CDR2 YNNKEL (reference sequence). The CDR3 extends over 13 amino acids. V was pared by 4 bases and J by 5 bases, with 10 bases between. CDR3 coding DNA: TGTGCCAGCAGCCCAGACGGAGGAGATACGCAGTATTTT. It specifies CASSPDGGDTQYF.

This clonotype was detected many times. This chain joins TRBV10-3 and TRBJ2-2; D gene ambiguous. V gave up 4 bases and J gave up 7 bases, with 13 bases separating them. CDR1 is ENHRY and CDR2 is SYGVKD in the germline V gene. This CDR3 is 14 amino acids long. CDR3 nucleotide sequence: TGTGCCATCAGTGGAATAGTGGGGAACGGGGAGCTGTTTTTT. Amino acid sequence: CAISGIVGNGELFF.

This clonotype has a count of ten or more. The chain recombines TRBV20-1 with TRBJ1-1; D gene uncertain. Germline-derived CDR1 and CDR2 are DFQATT and SNEGSKA (reference sequence). V was trimmed by 3 bases and J by 1 base, leaving 18 bases between them. The CDR3 extends over 16 amino acids. For the CDR3, the DNA is TGCAGTGCTAGCCCCGCGGGGAGGGCAACGAACACTGAAGCTTTCTTT. It specifies CSASPAGRATNTEAFF.

This clonotype was recorded at least ten times. The V gene is TRBV20-1, the J gene TRBJ2-3; D is possibly TRBD2 (6 bases). Trimming removed 5 bases from V and 1 base from J, with 16 bases in between. The CDR3 is made up of 15 amino acids. The germline CDR1 and CDR2 sequences are DFQATT and SNEGSKA (reference sequence). CDR3: CSAEPGGIGTDTQYF. The CDR3 DNA follows: TGCAGTGCTGAACCCGGGGGAATCGGCACAGATACGCAGTATTTT.

This rearrangement joins TRBV4-2 to TRBJ1-6, with no clear D. Germline assignment: CDR1 LGHNA and CDR2 YNFKEQ. The ends were cut back, 0 bases at V and 15 bases at J, with 12 bases in the middle. This CDR3 has 13 amino acids. The CDR3 spells CASSQDSLSFLHF. The DNA of the CDR3 is TGTGCCAGCAGCCAAGACAGCCTGTCTTTCCTCCACTTT.